The 13 T cell receptor beta chains below all came from one sample that was sequenced in a study of regulatory T cells in long-lasting Graves disease. Both iRepertoire HTBI primers and Arm-PCR of CDR3 regions were used to build the TCR beta libraries. TCRdb redid the calling of the multiplex PCR reads with MiXCR, one entry per CDR3 protein. The sample holds hundreds of thousands of distinct CDR3 sequences, roughly 15% seen once. Time point noted: newly diagnosed GD, antithyroid drugs for less than 3 months. Making the TCR library involved RNA that had been extracted from PBMCs. The data were also submitted as part of a second study, on T cells in Graves' hyperthyroidism and ophthalmopathy.

The sample here was peripheral blood mononuclear cells (PBMCs), taken at new diagnosis, from a patient treated with antithyroid drugs. These receptors were obtained from a woman between 25 and 40 years old with Graves disease.

This sequence joins TRBV5-4 and TRBJ1-1, with no clear D. V lost 2 bases and J lost 1, with 15 bases in between. This CDR3 has 16 amino acids. The germline gives CDR1 SGHNT, CDR2 YYREEE (reference sequence). The CDR3 DNA sequence: TGTGCCAGCAGCTTATCGGCCCTAAGACGGAACACTGAAGCTTTCTTT. Amino acid sequence: CASSLSALRRNTEAFF. Based on the CDR3 plus reference TRBV5-4 and TRBJ1-1, the full variable domain is ETGVTQSPTHLIKTRGQQVTLRCSSQSGHNTVSWYQQALGQGPQFIFQYYREEENGRGNFPPRFSGLQFPNYSSELNVNALELDDSALYLCASSLSALRRNTEAFFGQGTRLTVV.

The chain combines TRBV27 with TRBJ1-2, with 8 bases aligning to TRBD1. The CDR3 runs 16 residues. The V gene's germline CDR1 is MNHEY and CDR2 SMNVEV (reference sequence). Germline trimming cut 5 bases from V and 0 bases from J; bases unmatched to any gene: 8. The chain's CDR3 is CASSAFGQGANYGYTF. CDR3 bases: TGTGCCAGCAGTGCCTTCGGACAGGGAGCTAACTATGGCTACACCTTC.

CDR3 sequence: CASSSVAPSYEQYF. CDR3 bases: TGTGCCAGCAGCTCAGTCGCACCTTCCTACGAGCAGTACTTC. The chain recombines TRBV11-2 with TRBJ2-7; no firm D call. CDR1 SGHAT and CDR2 FQNNGV come from the germline V gene. The CDR3 sequence is 14 residues long. Deletions cut 4 bases from V and 1 base from J, with 11 bases between.

This chain connects TRBV5-4 to TRBJ2-5; maybe TRBD2 (6 bases). The CDR3 contains 13 residues. Germline CDR1 is SGHNT and CDR2 is YYREEE (reference sequence). V was shortened by 1 base and J by 4 bases, with 8 bases between the two germline ends. Here the CDR3 reads CASSLRAGETQYF. The CDR3 bases are TGTGCCAGCAGCTTGAGAGCGGGAGAGACCCAGTACTTC. The full variable domain, in which reference TRBV5-4 and TRBJ2-5 provide the parts outside the CDR3, is ETGVTQSPTHLIKTRGQQVTLRCSSQSGHNTVSWYQQALGQGPQFIFQYYREEENGRGNFPPRFSGLQFPNYSSELNVNALELDDSALYLCASSLRAGETQYFGPGTRLLVL.

This clonotype was recorded many times. The J gene is TRBJ1-5, the V gene TRBV28; tentative D call: TRBD1 (5 bases). Trimming stripped 8 bases from V and 2 bases from J, with 22 bases between. Germline CDR1 and CDR2: MDHEN and SYDVKM. The CDR3 runs 17 residues. The CDR3 here is CASRLLRGNIGNQPQHF. The CDR3 nucleotides are TGTGCCAGCCGATTATTGAGGGGAAACATCGGCAATCAGCCCCAGCATTTT.

This clonotype came up many times. The chain links TRBV7-2 to TRBJ2-5; no firm D call. With 5 bases removed from V and 3 bases from J, the gap between germline ends came to 10 bases. Germline V gene sequence: CDR1 SGHTA, CDR2 FQGNSA. The CDR3 is made up of 13 amino acids. CDR3 bases: TGTGCCAGCAGCCCTCAGGTAGAAGAGACCCAGTACTTC. The encoded protein is CASSPQVEETQYF. Supplemented by reference TRBV7-2 and TRBJ2-5, the full variable domain reads GAGVSQSPSNKVTEKGKDVELRCDPISGHTALYWYRQSLGQGLEFLIYFQGNSAPDKSGLPSDRFSAERTGGSVSTLTIQRTQQEDSAVYLCASSPQVEETQYFGPGTRLLVL.

This clonotype was picked up many times. The chain employs TRBV11-3 and TRBJ2-1, with 7 bases matching TRBD2. V was clipped by 5 bases and J by 4 bases; unmatched bases: 8. Germline assignment: CDR1 SGHNT and CDR2 YENEEA. This CDR3 has 15 amino acids. The CDR3 DNA is TGTGCCAGCAGCCCCGGGACTACTCCTTACAATGAGCAGTTCTTC. Its translation: CASSPGTTPYNEQFF. Full variable domain (remainder filled in from reference TRBV11-3 and TRBJ2-1): EAGVVQSPRYKIIEKKQPVAFWCNPISGHNTLYWYLQNLGQGPELLIRYENEEAVDDSQLPKDRFSAERLKGVDSTLKIQPAELGDSAVYLCASSPGTTPYNEQFFGPGTRLTVL.

Many counts were recorded for this clonotype. The chain recombines TRBV11-2 with TRBJ2-2; D gene unclear. Trimming shortened V by 1 base and J by 4 bases, and 4 bases separated the two germline ends. Germline V CDR1 and CDR2: SGHAT, FQNNGV. The CDR3 is 13 residues long. In DNA form, the CDR3 reads TGTGCCAGCAGCTTAGGCTCCACCGGGGAGCTGTTTTTT. It translates to CASSLGSTGELFF.

This clonotype was picked up a small number of times. The rearrangement links TRBV9 to TRBJ2-3, with 9 bases lining up with TRBD2. Germline V gives CDR1 SGDLS, CDR2 YYNGEE. The CDR3 sequence is 15 residues long. With V trimmed by 3 bases and J by 3 bases, 5 bases remained unmatched. The CDR3 DNA sequence: TGTGCCAGCAGCGCGACTAGCGGACAGACAGATACGCAGTATTTT. Translated, it gives CASSATSGQTDTQYF.

This clonotype has a handful of counts. The chain carries TRBV19 and TRBJ1-2, with 8 nucleotides matching TRBD1. V gave up 7 bases and J gave up 1 base; unmatched junction bases: 5. The CDR3 is 14 amino acids. Germline V lookup: CDR1 LNHDA, CDR2 SQIVND (reference sequence). CDR3 DNA: TGTGCCAGTACCAACGGACAGGGTAACTATGGCTACACCTTC. Protein: CASTNGQGNYGYTF.

This clonotype was picked up many times. CDR3 in DNA: TGCGCCAGCAGCTTGGCCCGGGACAGGGGCGATGAGCAGTTCTTC. Protein sequence: CASSLARDRGDEQFF. The J gene is TRBJ2-1, the V gene TRBV5-1; 10 positions agree with TRBD1. The CDR3 sequence is 15 residues long. The trim removed 0 bases at V and 8 bases at J, leaving 5 bases unmatched. CDR1 and CDR2 (germline): SGHRS, YFSETQ. The full variable domain, with the rest looked up from reference TRBV5-1 and TRBJ2-1, is KAGVTQTPRYLIKTRGQQVTLSCSPISGHRSVSWYQQTPGQGLQFLFEYFSETQRNKGNFPGRFSGRQFSNSRSEMNVSTLELGDSALYLCASSLARDRGDEQFFGPGTRLTVL.

This clonotype was counted many times. For the CDR3, the DNA is TGTGCCAGCAGTTCTCCATTGGCGGGACGGGGCTACGAGCAGTACTTC. Its translation: CASSSPLAGRGYEQYF. The gene calls are TRBV28 and TRBJ2-7; a possible D gene is TRBD2 (6 bases). The CDR3 has 16 residues. Germline CDR1 MDHEN, CDR2 SYDVKM. Trimming removed 4 bases at V and 3 bases at J, with 19 bases between.

The gene calls are TRBV5-1 and TRBJ2-4; 7 nucleotides agree with TRBD2. With 5 bases clipped from V and 5 bases from J, the junction kept 7 bases outside the gene matches. This CDR3 comprises 14 residues. The germline gives CDR1 SGHRS, CDR2 YFSETQ. The CDR3 DNA follows: TGCGCCAGCAGTTTTGGGGGGGGAGAAAACATTCAGTACTTC. It specifies CASSFGGGENIQYF.